This TCR beta chain is drawn from a study of T cell repertoires in cytomegalovirus infection. Study information: Epitope selection comprised recently identified HLA-C-restricted CMV epitopes and well-studied HLA-B-restricted CMV epitopes. Study conclusions and caveats: HLA-C-restricted CMV-specific TCR beta clonotypes prevailed in the ex vivo response. Accumulated public TCR beta family frequency recognized individuals carrying CMV together with the relevant HLA.

TCRdb re-analysed the reads in MiXCR, keeping a single row per CDR3 protein. Of about 900,000 distinct CDR3 sequences listed, roughly 31% are singletons. From germline, CDR1 is SNHLY and CDR2 FYNNEI. This CDR3 is built from 12 residues. V was clipped by 5 bases and J by 8 bases, with 10 bases between them. In the case of this clonotype: Its target is not known.

The chain has TRBV2 and TRBJ2-1; no definite D call. The clonotype was recovered from a human donor in good health (CMV status not recorded). Some clones in this sample may be carry-over from other donors' samples. The sequencing here drew on cultured CD8+ T cells from PBMCs, taken from culture after CMV antigen stimulation. CDR3 bases: TGTGCCAGCAGTCTCAGGAACGATGAGCAGTTCTTC. It yields the protein CASSLRNDEQFF. The full variable domain, in which reference TRBV2 and TRBJ2-1 provide the parts outside the CDR3, is EPEVTQTPSHQVTQMGQEVILRCVPISNHLYFYWYRQILGQKVEFLVSFYNNEISEKSEIFDDQFSVERPDGSNFTLKIRSTKLEDSAMYFCASSLRNDEQFFGPGTRLTVL.